Listed here are 5 T cell receptor beta chains from one sample, sequenced in a study of blood T cell repertoires in COVID-19 (dated by TCRdb to 2018 to 2020). The library was generated by the immunoSEQ multiplex PCR assay. TCRdb's version of the immuneACCESS table is confined to in-frame rearrangements and falls short of the full clone set. An unresolved V gene accounts for under half of the shortfall where checked; the remainder is of unknown origin. The sample data list about 200,000 clones, and approximately 80% of these were observed just once. Approximately 12% of the sample goes to the ten largest clones. The sequenced sample consisted of PBMCs or T cells enriched from blood (not recorded which). All receptors come from a man aged 40-49 years who had recovered from COVID-19.

This chain links TRBV10-3 with TRBJ1-1; 11 bases match TRBD1. The CDR3 loop spans 15 amino acids. CDR1 is ENHRY, CDR2 SYGVKD, per germline. After removal of 6 bases from V and 4 bases from J, the junction contained 7 bases not matched to a gene. DNA for the CDR3: TGTGCCATCAGAAATCCCGGGACAGGGGGCACTGAAGCTTTCTTT. Its protein is CAIRNPGTGGTEAFF.

The chain's CDR3 is CASSPGLGPQETQYF. The CDR3 DNA is TGTGCCAGCAGCCCAGGACTGGGTCCTCAAGAGACCCAGTACTTC. The gene calls are TRBV7-8 and TRBJ2-5; maybe TRBD2 (5 bases). Deletions cut 5 bases from V and 2 bases from J, with 15 bases between. Germline V lookup: CDR1 SGHVS, CDR2 FQNEAQ. CDR3 length: 15 amino acids. Using reference TRBV7-8 and TRBJ2-5 for the parts outside the CDR3, the full variable domain is GAGVSQSPRYKVAKRGQDVALRCDPISGHVSLFWYQQALGQGPEFLTYFQNEAQLDKSGLPSDRFFAERPEGSVSTLKIQRTQQEDSAVYLCASSPGLGPQETQYFGPGTRLLVL.

This chain links TRBV15 with TRBJ2-1; D perhaps matches TRBD2 (6 bases). The germline gives CDR1 LNHNV, CDR2 YYDKDF (reference sequence). The CDR3 extends over 16 amino acids. Trimming stripped 2 bases from V and 2 bases from J, with 13 bases between. This CDR3 reads CATSRTLALTYNEQFF. Written as DNA, the CDR3 is TGTGCCACCAGCAGAACACTAGCACTTACCTACAATGAGCAGTTCTTC.

The J gene is TRBJ1-1, the V gene TRBV30, with a possible D match to TRBD1 (6 bases). Germline V gene sequence: CDR1 GTSNPN, CDR2 SVGIG (reference sequence). V was pared by 0 bases and J by 4 bases, with 21 bases between. The CDR3 is 17 residues long. The CDR3 coding sequence is TGTGCCTGGAGTGTTGAATCAGGGGTCAATGGTAGCACTGAAGCTTTCTTT. Translating gives CAWSVESGVNGSTEAFF. The whole variable domain, filled in from reference TRBV30 and TRBJ1-1, reads SQTIHQWPATLVQPVGSPLSLECTVEGTSNPNLYWYRQAAGRGLQLLFYSVGIGQISSEVPQNLSASRPQDRQFILSSKKLLLSDSGFYLCAWSVESGVNGSTEAFFGQGTRLTVV.

This clone has just a few counts. The CDR3 region is CASSVRGLTYNEQFF. The CDR3 coding sequence is TGTGCCAGCAGCGTCCGGGGGTTAACCTACAATGAGCAGTTCTTC. J is TRBJ2-1 and V is TRBV11-3, with a weak D call TRBD2 (6 bases). The CDR3 sequence is 15 residues long. Germline loops: CDR1 SGHNT, CDR2 YENEEA. V lost 5 bases to trimming and J lost 2 bases, with 13 bases between them. Drawing the rest from reference TRBV11-3 and TRBJ2-1, the complete variable domain is EAGVVQSPRYKIIEKKQPVAFWCNPISGHNTLYWYLQNLGQGPELLIRYENEEAVDDSQLPKDRFSAERLKGVDSTLKIQPAELGDSAVYLCASSVRGLTYNEQFFGPGTRLTVL.